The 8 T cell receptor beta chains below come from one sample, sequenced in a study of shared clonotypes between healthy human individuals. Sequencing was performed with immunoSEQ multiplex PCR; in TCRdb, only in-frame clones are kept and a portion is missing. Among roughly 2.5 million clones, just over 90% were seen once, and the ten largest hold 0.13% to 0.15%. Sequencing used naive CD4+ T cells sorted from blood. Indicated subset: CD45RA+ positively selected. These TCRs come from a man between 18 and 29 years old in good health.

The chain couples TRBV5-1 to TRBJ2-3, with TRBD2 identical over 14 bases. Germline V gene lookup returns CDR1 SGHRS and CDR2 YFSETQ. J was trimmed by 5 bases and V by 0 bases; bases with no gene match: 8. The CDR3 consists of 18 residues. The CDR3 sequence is CASSLGGVGLAGGDTQYF. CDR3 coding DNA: TGCGCCAGCAGCTTGGGCGGCGTCGGACTAGCGGGAGGAGATACGCAGTATTTT.

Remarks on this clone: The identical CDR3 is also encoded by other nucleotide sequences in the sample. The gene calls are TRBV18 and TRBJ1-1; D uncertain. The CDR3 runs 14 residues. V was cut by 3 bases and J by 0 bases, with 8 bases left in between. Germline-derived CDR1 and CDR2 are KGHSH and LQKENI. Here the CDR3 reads CASSPSGLNTEAFF. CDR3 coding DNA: TGTGCCAGCTCACCCTCTGGGCTGAACACTGAAGCTTTCTTT.

CDR3 loop: CASSLRPGRTLGYEQYF. CDR3 DNA: TGTGCCAGCAGCTTACGGCCGGGACGGACCCTCGGGTACGAGCAGTACTTC. This rearrangement joins TRBV7-8 to TRBJ2-7, with D perhaps being TRBD1 or TRBD2 (5 bases each). V lost 2 bases and J 4 bases, leaving 21 bases between the germline ends. CDR3 size: 17 residues. Germline CDR1 reads SGHVS; CDR2 reads FQNEAQ.

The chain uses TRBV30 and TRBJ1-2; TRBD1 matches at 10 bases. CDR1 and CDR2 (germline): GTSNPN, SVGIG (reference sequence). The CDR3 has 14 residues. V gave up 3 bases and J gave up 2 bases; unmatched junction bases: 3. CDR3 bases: TGTGCCTGGAGAGGGGACAGGGGAAACTATGGCTACACCTTC. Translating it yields CAWRGDRGNYGYTF.

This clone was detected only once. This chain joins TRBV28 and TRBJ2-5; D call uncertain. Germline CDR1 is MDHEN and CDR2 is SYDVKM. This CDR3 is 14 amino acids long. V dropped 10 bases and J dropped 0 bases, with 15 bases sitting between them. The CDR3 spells CATANQPYQETQYF. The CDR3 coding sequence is TGTGCCACCGCGAACCAGCCGTACCAAGAGACCCAGTACTTC.

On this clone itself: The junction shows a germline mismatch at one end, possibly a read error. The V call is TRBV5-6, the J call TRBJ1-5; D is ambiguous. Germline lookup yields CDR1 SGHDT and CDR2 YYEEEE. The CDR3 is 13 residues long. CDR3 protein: CASSSESSQPQHF. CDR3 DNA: TGTGCCAGCAGCTCTGAGAGCAGTCAGCCCCAGCATTTT.

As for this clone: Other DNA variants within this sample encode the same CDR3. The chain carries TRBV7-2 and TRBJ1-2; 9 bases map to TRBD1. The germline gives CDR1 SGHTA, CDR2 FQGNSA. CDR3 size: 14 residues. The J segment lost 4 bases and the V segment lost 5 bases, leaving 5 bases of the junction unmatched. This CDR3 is CASSPGQGGYGYTF. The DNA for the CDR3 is TGTGCCAGCAGCCCGGGACAGGGCGGCTATGGCTACACCTTC.

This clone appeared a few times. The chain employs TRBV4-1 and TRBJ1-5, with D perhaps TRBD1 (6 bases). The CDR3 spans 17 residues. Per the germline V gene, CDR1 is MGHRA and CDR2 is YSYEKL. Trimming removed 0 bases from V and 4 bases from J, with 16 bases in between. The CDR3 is CASSQDRVGQRNQPQHF. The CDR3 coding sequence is TGCGCCAGCAGCCAAGATCGTGTCGGACAGAGAAATCAGCCCCAGCATTTT.